This TCR beta chain was retrieved from a study of regulatory T cells in long-lasting Graves disease. Study results and caveats: What was studied was peripheral blood only, and not thyroid tissue.

The time point denotes: newly diagnosed GD, antithyroid drugs for less than 3 months. PBMC RNA served as the TCR library source. Building of the TCR beta libraries involved iRepertoire HTBI primers and Arm-PCR of CDR3 regions. Via MiXCR, TCRdb re-called the multiplex PCR reads, giving one row per CDR3 protein. This sample has roughly 610,000 distinct CDR3 sequences, with 15% to 20% found just once. Germline V lookup: CDR1 SEHNR, CDR2 FQNEAQ (reference sequence). This CDR3 has 14 residues. V lost 5 bases to trimming and J lost 11 bases, with 21 bases between them. This clonotype was recorded many times. Its antigen remains unidentified. These data also featured in a second study, about T cells in Graves' hyperthyroidism and ophthalmopathy.

The source material was peripheral blood mononuclear cells (PBMCs), sampled at new diagnosis, from a patient treated with antithyroid drugs. The rearrangement links TRBV7-9 to TRBJ1-1; D is possibly TRBD1 (5 bases). The sequence came from a woman aged 30 to 39 with Graves disease. The CDR3 nucleotides are TGTGCCAGCAGCGGGGCGGCCGAAACATCAGTTGCTTTCTTT. Residues: CASSGAAETSVAFF. Variable domain in full (rest from reference TRBV7-9 and TRBJ1-1): DTGVSQNPRHKITKRGQNVTFRCDPISEHNRLYWYRQTLGQGPEFLTYFQNEAQLEKSRLLSDRFSAERPKGSFSTLEIQRTEQGDSAMYLCASSGAAETSVAFFGQGTRLTVV.